The 19 T cell receptor beta chains below come from one sample, sequenced in a study of immune reconstitution after stem cell transplant in scleroderma. TCRdb reprocessed the RT-PCR reads with MiXCR, giving one entry per CDR3 protein. The table lists roughly 1,500 distinct CDR3 sequences, 7.5% to 9% of them singletons. Sampling took place before or after autologous hematopoietic stem cell transplantation (not recorded which). The receptors were gathered from a female donor with systemic sclerosis.

This clonotype counts as medium-sized. The rearrangement links TRBV6-2 or TRBV6-3 to TRBJ2-7, with D possibly being TRBD1 or TRBD2 (5 bases each). V lost 4 bases and J lost 4, with 14 bases in between. This CDR3 is built from 14 residues. Germline values: CDR1 MNHEY, CDR2 SVGEGT. The chain's CDR3 is CASSSREFFYEQYF. DNA of the CDR3: TGTGCCAGCAGTTCCAGGGAGTTTTTTTACGAGCAGTACTTC.

This clonotype ranks as large (0.1 to 1%). The chain employs TRBV20-1 and TRBJ2-7, with 10 bases aligning to TRBD1. Germline V gene data show CDR1 as DFQATT and CDR2 as SNEGSKA (reference sequence). The CDR3 covers 16 residues. The V gene end was trimmed by 0 bases and the J gene end by 4 bases; junction bases not matched to a gene: 9. The CDR3 region has the DNA TGCAGTGCTAGAGACCTGACAGGGGGCCAGGTATACGAGCAGTACTTC. Protein sequence: CSARDLTGGQVYEQYF.

Relative to its sample, this clonotype is large (0.1 to 1%). The chain carries TRBV20-1 and TRBJ2-1; TRBD2 matches 15 bases. CDR1 is DFQATT and CDR2 is SNEGSKA in the germline V gene (reference sequence). The CDR3 loop spans 15 amino acids. The V gene end was trimmed by 6 bases and the J gene end by 2 bases; junction bases not matched to a gene: 2. The CDR3 loop reads CSAGTSGGPYNEQFF. Written as DNA, the CDR3 is TGCAGTGCGGGGACTAGCGGGGGGCCCTACAATGAGCAGTTCTTC.

Points on this clonotype: A much larger clone sits a single nucleotide away, making a read error possible. The chain is built from TRBV7-2 and TRBJ1-2, with D tentatively TRBD1 (6 bases). CDR1 is SGHTA, CDR2 FQGNSA, per germline. The V and J ends lost 8 bases and 3 bases respectively, with 13 bases between them. This CDR3 spans 13 amino acids. The chain's CDR3 is CASGAGADYGYTF. The CDR3 region has the DNA TGTGCCAGCGGGGCGGGGGCAGACTATGGCTACACCTTC.

At least ten counts were recorded for this clonotype. The chain combines TRBV19 with TRBJ2-7, with 9 bases lining up with TRBD2. J gave up 0 bases and V 8 bases, and 2 bases lay outside the gene matches. This CDR3 is built from 13 residues. Germline V CDR1 and CDR2: LNHDA, SQIVND (reference sequence). The CDR3: CASLAGSSYEQYF. The CDR3 DNA reads as TGTGCCAGTCTAGCGGGGAGCTCCTACGAGCAGTACTTC.

By share, this clonotype ranks as medium-sized. This chain joins TRBV11-2 and TRBJ2-7; D call uncertain. With 0 bases removed from V and 2 bases from J, the gap between germline ends came to 11 bases. The CDR3 runs 15 residues. In germline, CDR1 is SGHAT, CDR2 FQNNGV. CDR3: CASSLDPTSTYEQYF. The CDR3 nucleotides are TGTGCCAGCAGCTTAGATCCCACCAGTACCTACGAGCAGTACTTC.

This clonotype was counted at least ten times. This sequence joins TRBV7-3 and TRBJ2-3; TRBD2 might be the D (6 bases). The CDR3 has 16 amino acids. From germline, CDR1 is SGHTA and CDR2 FQGTGA. V lost 5 bases and J lost 6, with 21 bases in between. This CDR3 is CASSPTPGVRNDTQYF. CDR3 in DNA: TGTGCCAGCAGCCCCACCCCGGGGGTCCGGAACGATACGCAGTATTTT.

Relative to its sample, this clonotype is medium-sized (0.01 to 0.1%). The rearrangement uses TRBV7-9 and TRBJ2-1, with 8 bases aligning to TRBD2. There are 18 residues in the CDR3. In germline, CDR1 is SEHNR, CDR2 FQNEAQ (reference sequence). The J segment lost 5 bases and the V segment lost 1 base, leaving 13 bases of the junction unmatched. CDR3 DNA: TGTGCCAGCAGCTTAGGAGGGGTAGCGGGGAATTCCCACAATGAGCAGTTCTTC. It codes for CASSLGGVAGNSHNEQFF.

This clonotype has just a few counts. The CDR3 nucleotides are TGTGCCAGCAGCTTACGGGGGGATCTATCTAGCACAGATACGCAGTATTTT. Its translation is CASSLRGDLSSTDTQYF. J is TRBJ2-3 and V is TRBV7-8, with 7 bases matching TRBD2. Germline V lookup: CDR1 SGHVS, CDR2 FQNEAQ. The CDR3 consists of 17 residues. V dropped 2 bases and J dropped 0; count of bases not matched to a gene: 8.

This clonotype is deemed large. The rearrangement joins TRBV5-4 to TRBJ2-7; D remains unclear. The CDR3 contains 15 residues. Germline lookup yields CDR1 SGHNT and CDR2 YYREEE (reference sequence). V lost 0 bases and J lost 3, with 13 bases in between. This chain's CDR3 is CASSLGVQVLYEQYF. CDR3 nucleotides: TGTGCCAGCAGCTTGGGGGTCCAGGTTCTCTACGAGCAGTACTTC.

This clonotype is classed as large. This rearrangement joins TRBV5-5 to TRBJ2-5, with D hard to call. The CDR3 is made up of 16 amino acids. The germline CDR1 and CDR2 sequences are SGHKS and YYEKEE (reference sequence). V was clipped by 4 bases and J by 2 bases, with 18 bases between them. The CDR3 loop is CASSPSWQRFQETQYF. The DNA for the CDR3 is TGTGCCAGCAGCCCCTCCTGGCAGAGGTTTCAAGAGACCCAGTACTTC.

This clonotype is large. The chain links TRBV27 to TRBJ2-1; a weak D match, TRBD2 (5 bases). Deletions cut 0 bases from V and 8 bases from J, with 5 bases between. The CDR3 extends over 12 amino acids. The germline V gene encodes CDR1 MNHEY and CDR2 SMNVEV (reference sequence). The CDR3 nucleotides read TGTGCCAGCAGTTTATCGAGGGATGAGCAGTTCTTC. As protein: CASSLSRDEQFF.

This clonotype was seen just once. The V and J genes are TRBV5-1 and TRBJ1-2; D not resolved. The CDR3 is 15 residues long. Germline V lookup: CDR1 SGHRS, CDR2 YFSETQ. Trimming took 0 bases from V and 2 from J, leaving 11 bases between them. CDR3 sequence reads: CASSLGSTRNYGYTF. CDR3 sequence (DNA): TGCGCCAGCAGCTTGGGCTCCACTAGGAACTATGGCTACACCTTC.

The chain is built from TRBV6-5 and TRBJ2-1; D gene unclear. CDR1 is MNHEY and CDR2 is SVGAGI in the germline V gene. This CDR3 has 15 residues. V was clipped by 0 bases and J by 5 bases, with 11 bases between them. The DNA for the CDR3 is TGTGCCAGCAGTTACTCGAAGACCTCACACAATGAGCAGTTCTTC. The encoded protein is CASSYSKTSHNEQFF.

This clonotype was seen ten or more times. The chain couples TRBV9 to TRBJ1-2; weak D call: TRBD1 (5 bases). This CDR3 contains 14 residues. V shed 5 bases and J shed 2 bases, with 13 bases lying between them. Germline CDR1 reads SGDLS; CDR2 reads YYNGEE. The CDR3 sequence: CASSRRTSNYGYTF. Here the CDR3 DNA reads TGTGCCAGCAGTCGGCGGACAAGCAACTATGGCTACACCTTC.

This clonotype was detected only a few times. This chain joins TRBV28 and TRBJ2-3; D remains ambiguous. There are 14 residues in the CDR3. With 8 bases removed from V and 4 bases from J, the gap between germline ends came to 16 bases. The V gene's germline CDR1 is MDHEN and CDR2 SYDVKM. CDR3 sequence reads: CASEDFSSADTQYF. The DNA of the CDR3 is TGTGCCAGCGAGGATTTCTCCTCGGCAGATACGCAGTATTTT.

As concerns this clonotype: A much larger clone sits a single nucleotide away, making a read error possible. The chain joins TRBV29-1 to TRBJ1-3, with D unresolved. Per the germline V gene, CDR1 is SQVTM and CDR2 is ANQGSEA. The CDR3 runs 13 residues. CDR3: CGAAPHIGNTIYF. CDR3 coding DNA: TGCGGCGCGGCTCCCCACATCGGAAACACCATATATTTT.

This clonotype is deemed medium-sized (0.01 to 0.1%). The gene calls are TRBV6-5 and TRBJ1-3, with a tentative D call TRBD1 (6 bases). Germline values: CDR1 MNHEY, CDR2 SVGAGI. V gave up 0 bases and J gave up 2 bases, with 14 bases separating them. The CDR3 runs to 17 residues. Written as DNA, the CDR3 is TGTGCCAGCAGTTACTCGAGGGGGGGTACAGCTGGAAACACCATATATTTT. Its protein product is CASSYSRGGTAGNTIYF.

This clonotype came up a few times. The chain carries TRBV12-3 or TRBV12-4 and TRBJ1-1; TRBD1 might be the D (5 bases). V dropped 8 bases and J dropped 0 bases, with 19 bases sitting between them. The CDR3 has 16 residues. The CDR3 region is CASSLGQLTMNTEAFF. The CDR3 DNA sequence: TGTGCCAGCTCTCTTGGACAACTAACCATGAACACTGAAGCTTTCTTT.